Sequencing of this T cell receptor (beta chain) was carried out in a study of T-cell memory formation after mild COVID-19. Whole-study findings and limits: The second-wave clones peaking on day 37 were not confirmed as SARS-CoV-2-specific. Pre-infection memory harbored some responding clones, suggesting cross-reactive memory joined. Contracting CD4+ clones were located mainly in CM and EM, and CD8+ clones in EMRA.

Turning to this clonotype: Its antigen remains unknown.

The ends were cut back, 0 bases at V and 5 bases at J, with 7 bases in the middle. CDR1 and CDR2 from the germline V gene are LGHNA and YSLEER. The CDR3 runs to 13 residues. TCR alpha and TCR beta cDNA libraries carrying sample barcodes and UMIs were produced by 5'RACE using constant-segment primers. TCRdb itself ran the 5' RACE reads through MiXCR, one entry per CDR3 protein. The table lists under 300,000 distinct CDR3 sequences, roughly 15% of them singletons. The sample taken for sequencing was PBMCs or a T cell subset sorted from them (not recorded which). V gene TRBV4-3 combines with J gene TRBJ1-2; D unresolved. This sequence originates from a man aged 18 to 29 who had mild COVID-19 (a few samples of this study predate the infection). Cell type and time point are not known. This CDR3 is CASSQDPPYGYTF. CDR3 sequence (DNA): TGCGCCAGCAGCCAAGATCCCCCTTATGGCTACACCTTC.